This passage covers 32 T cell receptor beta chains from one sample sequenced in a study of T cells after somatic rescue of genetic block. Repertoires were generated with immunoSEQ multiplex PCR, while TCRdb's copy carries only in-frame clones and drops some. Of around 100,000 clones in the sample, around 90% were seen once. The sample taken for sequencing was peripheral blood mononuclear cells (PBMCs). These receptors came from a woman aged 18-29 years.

The CDR3 loop is CASSLSSNQPQHF. The CDR3 DNA reads TGTGCCAGCAGCTTATCTAGCAATCAGCCCCAGCATTTT. This chain links TRBV11-2 with TRBJ1-5; no firm D call. V was shortened by 2 bases and J by 0 bases, with 2 bases between the two germline ends. CDR1 and CDR2 (germline): SGHAT, FQNNGV. CDR3 length: 13 amino acids.

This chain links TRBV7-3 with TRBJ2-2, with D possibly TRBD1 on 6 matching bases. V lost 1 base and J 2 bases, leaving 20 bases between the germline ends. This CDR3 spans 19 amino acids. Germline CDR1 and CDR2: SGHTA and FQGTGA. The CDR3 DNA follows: TGTGCCAGCAGCTTAATTAGGACAGCTCGATTTGCTAACACCGGGGAGCTGTTTTTT. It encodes CASSLIRTARFANTGELFF.

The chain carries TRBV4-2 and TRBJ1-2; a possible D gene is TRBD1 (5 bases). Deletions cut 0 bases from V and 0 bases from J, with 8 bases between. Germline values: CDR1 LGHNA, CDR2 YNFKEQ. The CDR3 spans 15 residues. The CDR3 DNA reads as TGTGCCAGCAGCCAAGAGCGGGGGGCTAACTATGGCTACACCTTC. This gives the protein CASSQERGANYGYTF.

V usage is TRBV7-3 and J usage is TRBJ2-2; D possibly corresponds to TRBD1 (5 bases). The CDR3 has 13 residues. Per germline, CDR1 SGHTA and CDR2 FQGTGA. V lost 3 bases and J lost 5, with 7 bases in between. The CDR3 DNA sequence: TGTGCCAGCAGCTTCAGGGTTACCGGGGAGCTGTTTTTT. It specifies CASSFRVTGELFF. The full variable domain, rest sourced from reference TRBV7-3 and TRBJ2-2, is GAGVSQTPSNKVTEKGKYVELRCDPISGHTALYWYRQSLGQGPEFLIYFQGTGAADDSGLPNDRFFAVRPEGSVSTLKIQRTERGDSAVYLCASSFRVTGELFFGEGSRLTVL.

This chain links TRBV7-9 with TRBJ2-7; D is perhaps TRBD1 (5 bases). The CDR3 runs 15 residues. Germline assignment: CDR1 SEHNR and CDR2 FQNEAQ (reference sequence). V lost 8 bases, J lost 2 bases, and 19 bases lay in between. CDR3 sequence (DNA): TGTGCCAGCGGGAAATGGACACTACCTCCCTACGAGCAGTACTTC. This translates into CASGKWTLPPYEQYF.

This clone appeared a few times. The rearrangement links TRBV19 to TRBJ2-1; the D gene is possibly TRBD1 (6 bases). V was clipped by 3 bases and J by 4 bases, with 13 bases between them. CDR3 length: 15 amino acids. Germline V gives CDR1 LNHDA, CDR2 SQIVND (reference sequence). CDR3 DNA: TGTGCCAGTAGTATCTCGTCAGGGGTGTACAATGAGCAGTTCTTC. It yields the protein CASSISSGVYNEQFF.

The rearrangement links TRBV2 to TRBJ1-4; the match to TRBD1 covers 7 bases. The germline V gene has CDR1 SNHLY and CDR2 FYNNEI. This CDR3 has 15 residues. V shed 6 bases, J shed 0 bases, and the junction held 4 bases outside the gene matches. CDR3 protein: CASSTDRATNEKLFF. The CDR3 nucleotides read TGTGCCAGCAGCACTGACAGGGCAACTAATGAAAAACTGTTTTTT.

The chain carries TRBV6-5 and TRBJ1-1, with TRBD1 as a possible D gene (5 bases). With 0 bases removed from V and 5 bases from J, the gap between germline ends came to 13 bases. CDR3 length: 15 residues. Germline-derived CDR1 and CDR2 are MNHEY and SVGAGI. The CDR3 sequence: CASSYSFGGVTEAFF. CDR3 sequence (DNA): TGTGCCAGCAGTTACTCGTTTGGAGGGGTTACTGAAGCTTTCTTT.

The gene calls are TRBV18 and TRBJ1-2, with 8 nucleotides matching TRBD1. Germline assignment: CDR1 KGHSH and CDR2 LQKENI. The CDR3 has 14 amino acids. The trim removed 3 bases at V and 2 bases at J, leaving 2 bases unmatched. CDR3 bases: TGTGCCAGCTCACCCGACAGGGGAAACTATGGCTACACCTTC. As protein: CASSPDRGNYGYTF.

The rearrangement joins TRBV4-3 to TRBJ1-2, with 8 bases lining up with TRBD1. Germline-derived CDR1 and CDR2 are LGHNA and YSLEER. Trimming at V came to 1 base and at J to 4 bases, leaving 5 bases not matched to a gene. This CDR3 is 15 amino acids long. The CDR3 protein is CASSQGTGLSYGYTF. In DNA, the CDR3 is TGCGCCAGCAGCCAAGGGACAGGGTTATCCTATGGCTACACCTTC.

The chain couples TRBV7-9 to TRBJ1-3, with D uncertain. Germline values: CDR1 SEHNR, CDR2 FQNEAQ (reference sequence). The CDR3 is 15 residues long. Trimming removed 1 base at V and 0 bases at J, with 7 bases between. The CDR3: CASSLGGNSGNTIYF. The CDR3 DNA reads TGTGCCAGCAGCTTAGGAGGGAACTCTGGAAACACCATATATTTT. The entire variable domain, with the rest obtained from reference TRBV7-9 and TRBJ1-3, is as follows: DTGVSQNPRHKITKRGQNVTFRCDPISEHNRLYWYRQTLGQGPEFLTYFQNEAQLEKSRLLSDRFSAERPKGSFSTLEIQRTEQGDSAMYLCASSLGGNSGNTIYFGEGSWLTVV.

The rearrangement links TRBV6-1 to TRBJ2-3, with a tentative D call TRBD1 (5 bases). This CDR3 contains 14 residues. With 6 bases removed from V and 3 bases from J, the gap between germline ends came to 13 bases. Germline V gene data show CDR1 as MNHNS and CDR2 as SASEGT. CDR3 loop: CASRQVRATDTQYF. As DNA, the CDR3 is TGTGCCAGCAGACAGGTCCGGGCAACAGATACGCAGTATTTT.

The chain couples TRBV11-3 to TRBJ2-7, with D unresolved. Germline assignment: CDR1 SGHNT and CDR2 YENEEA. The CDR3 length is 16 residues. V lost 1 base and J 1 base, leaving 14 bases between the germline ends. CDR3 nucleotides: TGTGCCAGCAGCTTAGCCCCTTATGCTAATTCCTACGAGCAGTACTTC. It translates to CASSLAPYANSYEQYF.

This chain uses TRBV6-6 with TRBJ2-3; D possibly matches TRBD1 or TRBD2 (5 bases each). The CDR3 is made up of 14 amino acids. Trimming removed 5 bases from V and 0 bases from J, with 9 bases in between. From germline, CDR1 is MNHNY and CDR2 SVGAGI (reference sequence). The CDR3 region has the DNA TGTGCCAGCAGTACCCGGGACAGCACAGATACGCAGTATTTT. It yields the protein CASSTRDSTDTQYF.

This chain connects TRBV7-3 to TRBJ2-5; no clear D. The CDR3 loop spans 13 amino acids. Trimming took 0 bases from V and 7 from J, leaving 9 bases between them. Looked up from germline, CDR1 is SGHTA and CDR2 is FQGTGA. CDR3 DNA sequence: TGTGCCAGCAGCTTAACAGGCCCAGGGACCCAGTACTTC. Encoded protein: CASSLTGPGTQYF.

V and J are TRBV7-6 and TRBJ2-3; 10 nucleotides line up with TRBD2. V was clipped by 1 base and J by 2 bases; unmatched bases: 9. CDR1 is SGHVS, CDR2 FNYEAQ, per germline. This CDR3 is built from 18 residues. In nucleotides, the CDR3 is TGTGCCAGCAGCTTAGTGGCTAGCGGGGGCCTAAACACAGATACGCAGTATTTT. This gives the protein CASSLVASGGLNTDTQYF.

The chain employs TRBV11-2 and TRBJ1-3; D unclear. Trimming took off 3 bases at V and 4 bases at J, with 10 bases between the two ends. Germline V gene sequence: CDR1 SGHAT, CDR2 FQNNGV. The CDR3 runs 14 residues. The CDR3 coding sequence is TGTGCCAGCAGCTTGCCGGGCTGGGGAAACACCATATATTTT. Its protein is CASSLPGWGNTIYF.

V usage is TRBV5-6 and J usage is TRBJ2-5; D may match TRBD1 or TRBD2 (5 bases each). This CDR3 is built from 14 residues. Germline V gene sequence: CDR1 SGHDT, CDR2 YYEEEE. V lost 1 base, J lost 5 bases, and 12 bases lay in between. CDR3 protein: CASSLFRGRETQYF. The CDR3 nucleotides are TGTGCCAGCAGCTTGTTCCGGGGACGGGAGACCCAGTACTTC.

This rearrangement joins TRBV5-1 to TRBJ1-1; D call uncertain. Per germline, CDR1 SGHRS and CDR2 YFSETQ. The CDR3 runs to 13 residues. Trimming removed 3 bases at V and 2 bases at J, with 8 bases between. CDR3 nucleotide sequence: TGCGCCAGCAGCTGGTCAACTAACACTGAAGCTTTCTTT. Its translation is CASSWSTNTEAFF.

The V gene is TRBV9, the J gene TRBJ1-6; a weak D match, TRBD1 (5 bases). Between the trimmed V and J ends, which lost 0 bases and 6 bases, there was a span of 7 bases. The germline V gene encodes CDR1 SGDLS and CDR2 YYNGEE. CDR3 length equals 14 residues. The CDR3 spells CASSVEGLNSPLHF. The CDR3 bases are TGTGCCAGCAGCGTAGAGGGGCTTAATTCACCCCTCCACTTT.

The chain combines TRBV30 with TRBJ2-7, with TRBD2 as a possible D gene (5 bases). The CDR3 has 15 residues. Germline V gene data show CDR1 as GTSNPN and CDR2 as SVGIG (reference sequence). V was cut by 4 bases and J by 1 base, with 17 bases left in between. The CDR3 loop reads CAWNPAEGRSYEQYF. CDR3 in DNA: TGTGCCTGGAATCCCGCCGAGGGTAGGTCCTACGAGCAGTACTTC.

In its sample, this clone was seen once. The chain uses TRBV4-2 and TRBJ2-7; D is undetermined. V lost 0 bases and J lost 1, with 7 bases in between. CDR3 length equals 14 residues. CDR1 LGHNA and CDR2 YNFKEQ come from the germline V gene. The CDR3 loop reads CASSQDRASYEQYF. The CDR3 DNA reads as TGTGCCAGCAGCCAAGATAGGGCATCCTACGAGCAGTACTTC.

The CDR3: CASSPSRQGSSGNTIYF. CDR3 nucleotide sequence: TGTGCCAGCTCACCTTCCCGACAGGGTTCCTCTGGAAACACCATATATTTT. The chain uses TRBV18 and TRBJ1-3, with 7 bases fitting TRBD1. With 3 bases clipped from V and 0 bases from J, the junction kept 8 bases outside the gene matches. This CDR3 is built from 17 residues. Germline loops: CDR1 KGHSH, CDR2 LQKENI.

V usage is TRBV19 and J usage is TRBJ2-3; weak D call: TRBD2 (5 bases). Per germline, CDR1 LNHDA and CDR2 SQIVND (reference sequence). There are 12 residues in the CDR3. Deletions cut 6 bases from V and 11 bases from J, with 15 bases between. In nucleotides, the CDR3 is TGTGCCAGTAGGCCGTCGCCGGGGAGGCAGTATTTT. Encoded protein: CASRPSPGRQYF.

The CDR3 nucleotides are TGTGCCACCAGCAGAGGTCCAGGGGACACTGAAGCTTTCTTT. Its translation: CATSRGPGDTEAFF. The chain combines TRBV15 with TRBJ1-1, with a weak D call TRBD1 (6 bases). The CDR3 consists of 14 residues. Germline V CDR1 and CDR2: LNHNV, YYDKDF (reference sequence). V lost 1 base to trimming and J lost 3 bases, with 9 bases between them.

The CDR3 region is CATAFGGSGNTIYF. The CDR3 DNA follows: TGTGCCACCGCCTTTGGGGGCTCTGGAAACACCATATATTTT. The genes are TRBV28 and TRBJ1-3; weak D call: TRBD1 (5 bases). Trimming took 10 bases from V and 0 from J, leaving 13 bases between them. The CDR3 consists of 14 residues. Looked up from germline, CDR1 is MDHEN and CDR2 is SYDVKM.

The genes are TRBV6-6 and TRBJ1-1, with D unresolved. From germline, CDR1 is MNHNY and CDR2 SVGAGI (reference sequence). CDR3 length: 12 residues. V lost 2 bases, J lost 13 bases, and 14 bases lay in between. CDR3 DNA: TGTGCCAGCAGTTACGGCGAGGGTTTAGGTTTCTTT. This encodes CASSYGEGLGFF.

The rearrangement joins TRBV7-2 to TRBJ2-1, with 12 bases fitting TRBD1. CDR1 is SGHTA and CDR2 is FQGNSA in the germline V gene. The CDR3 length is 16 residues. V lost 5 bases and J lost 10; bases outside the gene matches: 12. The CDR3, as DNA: TGTGCCAGCAGCCTCTCTGGGGGACAGGGGGCTCGGGAGCAGTTCTTC. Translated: CASSLSGGQGAREQFF. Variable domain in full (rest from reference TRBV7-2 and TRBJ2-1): GAGVSQSPSNKVTEKGKDVELRCDPISGHTALYWYRQSLGQGLEFLIYFQGNSAPDKSGLPSDRFSAERTGGSVSTLTIQRTQQEDSAVYLCASSLSGGQGAREQFFGPGTRLTVL.

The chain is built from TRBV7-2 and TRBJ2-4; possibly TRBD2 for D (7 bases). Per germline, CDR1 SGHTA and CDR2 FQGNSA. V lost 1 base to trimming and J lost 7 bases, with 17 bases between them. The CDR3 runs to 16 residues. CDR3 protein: CASSLVVGGGWNIQYF. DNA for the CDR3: TGTGCCAGCAGCTTAGTTGTTGGCGGGGGCTGGAACATTCAGTACTTC. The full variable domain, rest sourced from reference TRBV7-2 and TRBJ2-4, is GAGVSQSPSNKVTEKGKDVELRCDPISGHTALYWYRQSLGQGLEFLIYFQGNSAPDKSGLPSDRFSAERTGGSVSTLTIQRTQQEDSAVYLCASSLVVGGGWNIQYFGAGTRLSVL.

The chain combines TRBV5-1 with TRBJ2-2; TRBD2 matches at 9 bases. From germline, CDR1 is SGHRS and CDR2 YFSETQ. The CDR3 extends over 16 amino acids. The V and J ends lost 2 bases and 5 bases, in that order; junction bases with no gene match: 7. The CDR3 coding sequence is TGCGCCAGCAGCTTAATAGCGGGGGAGCGGACCGGGGAGCTGTTTTTT. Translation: CASSLIAGERTGELFF. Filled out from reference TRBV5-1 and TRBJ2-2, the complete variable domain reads KAGVTQTPRYLIKTRGQQVTLSCSPISGHRSVSWYQQTPGQGLQFLFEYFSETQRNKGNFPGRFSGRQFSNSRSEMNVSTLELGDSALYLCASSLIAGERTGELFFGEGSRLTVL.

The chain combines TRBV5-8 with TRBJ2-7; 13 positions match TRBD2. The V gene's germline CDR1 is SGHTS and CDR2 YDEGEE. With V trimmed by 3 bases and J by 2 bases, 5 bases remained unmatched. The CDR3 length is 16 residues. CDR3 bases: TGTGCCAGCAGCTCCGGGACTAGCGGGGTGCCCTACGAGCAGTACTTC. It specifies CASSSGTSGVPYEQYF.

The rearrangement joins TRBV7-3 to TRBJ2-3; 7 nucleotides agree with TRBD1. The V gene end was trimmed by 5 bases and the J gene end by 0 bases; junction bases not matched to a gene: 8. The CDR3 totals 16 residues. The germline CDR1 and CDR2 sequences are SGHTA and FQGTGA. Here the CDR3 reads CASSPLPGQSTDTQYF. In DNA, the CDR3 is TGTGCCAGCAGCCCTCTACCGGGACAGAGCACAGATACGCAGTATTTT.